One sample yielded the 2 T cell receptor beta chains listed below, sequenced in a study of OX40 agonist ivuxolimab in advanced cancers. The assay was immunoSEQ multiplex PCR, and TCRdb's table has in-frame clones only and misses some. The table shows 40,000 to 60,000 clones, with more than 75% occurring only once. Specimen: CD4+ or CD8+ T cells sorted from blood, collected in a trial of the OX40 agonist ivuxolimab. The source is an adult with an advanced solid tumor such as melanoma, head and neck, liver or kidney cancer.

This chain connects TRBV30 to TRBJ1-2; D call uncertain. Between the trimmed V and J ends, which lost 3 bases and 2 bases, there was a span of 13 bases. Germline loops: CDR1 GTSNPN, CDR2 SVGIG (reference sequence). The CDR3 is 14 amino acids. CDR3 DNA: TGTGCCTGGAGAAAATGGCCACTCAACTATGGCTACACCTTC. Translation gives CAWRKWPLNYGYTF.

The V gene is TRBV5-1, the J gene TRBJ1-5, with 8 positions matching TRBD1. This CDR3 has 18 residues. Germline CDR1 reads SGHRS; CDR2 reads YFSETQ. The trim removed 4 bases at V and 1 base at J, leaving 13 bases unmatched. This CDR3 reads CASSPQDRGKKSNQPQHF. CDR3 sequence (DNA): TGCGCCAGCAGCCCTCAAGACAGGGGCAAGAAAAGCAATCAGCCCCAGCATTTT.